A selection of T cell receptor beta chains follows, all from one sample in a study of blood T cell repertoires in COVID-19. Clones were sequenced by immunoSEQ multiplex PCR, and TCRdb holds only the in-frame ones, with some missing. The table has 100,000 or so clones, around 83% seen once. The sequenced sample consisted of peripheral blood. The source of these receptors is a woman of 80 years or more with acute or convalescent COVID-19. CDR3s include the opening cysteine and the closing phenylalanine or tryptophan. Each record gives: J gene, D gene, clone size, V gene, CDR3 protein, CDR3 DNA. D genes are given only for firm matches. Part of the rows lack a size; the others show once, few, many or a class for expanded clones.

TRBJ2-3	NA	NA	TRBV10-1	CASRDSNTDTQYF	TGCGCCAGCAGGGACTCCAACACAGATACGCAGTATTTT
TRBJ2-1	NA	NA	TRBV6-5	CASSLAFSSYNEQFF	TGTGCCAGCAGTCTAGCGTTTAGCTCCTACAATGAGCAGTTCTTC
TRBJ2-1	NA	NA	TRBV30	CAWSGLSTPYNEQFF	TGTGCCTGGAGTGGCCTTAGCACCCCATACAATGAGCAGTTCTTC
TRBJ2-2	TRBD1	NA	TRBV15	CATSTQTGRSGELFF	TGTGCCACCAGCACCCAGACAGGGCGGTCCGGGGAGCTGTTTTTT
TRBJ1-5	TRBD1	NA	TRBV18	CASSQYRDRNNQPQHF	TGTGCCAGCTCACAGTACCGGGACAGGAACAATCAGCCCCAGCATTTT
TRBJ1-2	TRBD1	NA	TRBV28	CASRSTGDYGYTF	TGTGCCAGCAGGTCGACAGGGGACTATGGCTACACCTTC
TRBJ2-2	TRBD1	once	TRBV2	CASSEQQGAGELFF	TGTGCCAGCAGTGAGCAACAGGGGGCCGGGGAGCTGTTTTTT
TRBJ1-6	NA	NA	TRBV28	CASSFQEGPLGVSSPLHF	TGTGCCAGCAGTTTTCAAGAGGGTCCTTTAGGAGTTTCGTCACCCCTCCACTTT
TRBJ1-4	TRBD1	NA	TRBV24-1	CATSDPPGQGTNEKLFF	TGTGCCACCAGTGACCCACCGGGACAGGGAACTAATGAAAAACTGTTTTTT
TRBJ2-5	TRBD2	NA	TRBV5-4	CASSRAGGGETQYF	TGTGCCAGCAGCCGAGCGGGAGGGGGAGAGACCCAGTACTTC
TRBJ2-1	TRBD2	NA	TRBV10-3	CAISAHSGKDNEQFF	TGTGCCATCAGTGCCCATAGCGGGAAGGACAATGAGCAGTTCTTC
TRBJ1-2	NA	few	TRBV6-4	CASSDRGLADGYTF	TGTGCCAGCAGTGACCGCGGATTGGCGGATGGCTACACCTTC
TRBJ2-1	TRBD2	NA	TRBV25-1	CASSPRSGSGYNEQFF	TGTGCCAGCAGCCCTCGTAGCGGGAGTGGCTACAATGAGCAGTTCTTC
TRBJ2-2	NA	NA	TRBV27	CASSSGVGELFF	TGTGCCAGCAGTTCAGGGGTCGGGGAGCTGTTTTTT
TRBJ2-7	TRBD2	NA	TRBV5-5	CASSLDSGRAYEQYF	TGTGCCAGCAGCTTGGATAGCGGGAGGGCCTACGAGCAGTACTTC
TRBJ2-1	NA	NA	TRBV5-1	CASSLAPSWNEQFF	TGCGCCAGCAGCTTGGCGCCTAGCTGGAATGAGCAGTTCTTC
TRBJ2-1	NA	NA	TRBV30	CAWSGSSYNEQFF	TGTGCCTGGAGCGGGAGCTCCTACAATGAGCAGTTCTTC
TRBJ2-2	NA	NA	TRBV28	CASSLEQGTGELFF	TGTGCCAGCAGTTTGGAACAGGGCACCGGGGAGCTGTTTTTT
TRBJ2-1	TRBD2	NA	TRBV27	CASSSPGSGRNYEQFF	TGTGCCAGCAGTTCCCCAGGGAGCGGGAGGAACTATGAGCAGTTCTTC
TRBJ1-2	NA	NA	TRBV30	CAWSVPPGQGRVGGYTF	TGTGCCTGGAGTGTACCCCCAGGGCAGGGAAGAGTTGGCGGCTACACCTTC
TRBJ2-7	NA	few	TRBV24-1	CATSVTGDRTEQYF	TGTGCCACCAGTGTAACAGGCGATAGGACCGAGCAGTACTTC
TRBJ2-3	NA	NA	TRBV5-1	CASSLGGSTDTQYF	TGCGCCAGCAGCTTGGGCGGAAGCACAGATACGCAGTATTTT
TRBJ2-3	TRBD2	NA	TRBV6-5	CASSWGLAGSTDTQYF	TGTGCCAGCAGTTGGGGACTAGCGGGAAGCACAGATACGCAGTATTTT
TRBJ1-1	NA	NA	TRBV18	CASSPGQNTEAFF	TGTGCCAGCTCGCCTGGACAGAACACTGAAGCTTTCTTT
TRBJ2-7	TRBD1	NA	TRBV27	CASSLSGTGPREQYF	TGTGCCAGCAGTTTATCTGGGACAGGGCCAAGAGAGCAGTACTTC
TRBJ2-2	NA	NA	TRBV18	CASSGADPTGELFF	TGTGCCAGCTCAGGAGCGGACCCCACCGGGGAGCTGTTTTTT
TRBJ2-1	NA	NA	TRBV2	CASSQVGAPTYNEQFF	TGTGCCAGCAGTCAGGTGGGGGCCCCGACCTACAATGAGCAGTTCTTC
TRBJ2-5	TRBD2	NA	TRBV7-7	CASSLGTSGKQETQYF	TGTGCCAGCAGCTTAGGGACTAGCGGGAAACAAGAGACCCAGTACTTC
TRBJ1-5	TRBD1	once	TRBV19	CASSSPDRDNSNQPQHF	TGTGCCAGTAGTTCGCCGGACAGGGATAATAGCAATCAGCCCCAGCATTTT
TRBJ1-2	TRBD1	NA	TRBV20-1	CSARTGPLEPF	TGCAGTGCCCGGACAGGCCCCCTTGAGCCTTTC
TRBJ2-7	NA	once	TRBV4-2	CASSQVGVYEQYF	TGTGCCAGCAGCCAAGTCGGAGTCTACGAGCAGTACTTC
TRBJ1-5	TRBD1	few	TRBV19	CASSTGQGSNQPQHF	TGTGCCAGTAGTACGGGACAGGGGAGCAATCAGCCCCAGCATTTT
TRBJ1-6	NA	NA	TRBV7-9	CASTLSIDSPLHF	TGTGCCAGCACCCTATCCATCGATTCACCCCTCCACTTT
TRBJ2-1	TRBD2	NA	TRBV10-1	CASSLTSGTSGRAMYNEQFF	TGCGCCAGCAGTCTCACCAGTGGGACTAGCGGGAGGGCGATGTACAATGAGCAGTTCTTC
TRBJ1-2	TRBD1	NA	TRBV3-1/TRBV3-2	CASSQEGGLNYGYTF	TGTGCCAGCAGCCAAGAAGGGGGCTTGAACTATGGCTACACCTTC
TRBJ1-2	NA	NA	TRBV12-3/TRBV12-4	CASSLSLGGYTF	TGTGCCAGCAGTTTGAGCCTCGGGGGCTACACCTTC
TRBJ1-1	NA	few	TRBV5-1	CASSEHGQLQKDTEAFF	TGCGCCAGCAGCGAACACGGACAGCTCCAGAAGGACACTGAAGCTTTCTTT
TRBJ2-3	NA	NA	TRBV10-1	CASRQGGSADTQYF	TGCGCCAGCAGGCAGGGGGGTAGCGCAGATACGCAGTATTTT
TRBJ1-2	TRBD1	NA	TRBV6-5	CASNTGTGGYGYTF	TGTGCCAGCAATACCGGGACAGGGGGATATGGCTACACCTTC
TRBJ2-1	NA	NA	TRBV11-3	CASSLRSYNEQFF	TGTGCCAGCAGCTTACGCTCCTACAATGAGCAGTTCTTC
TRBJ2-3	TRBD2	NA	TRBV5-1	CASSLGREGLQYF	TGCGCCAGCAGCTTGGGGCGGGAGGGCCTTCAGTATTTT
TRBJ2-2	NA	few	TRBV21-1	CASSNSSGRASNTGELFF	TGTGCCAGCAGCAACTCTAGCGGGAGGGCCTCGAACACCGGGGAGCTGTTTTTT
TRBJ1-1	TRBD1	NA	TRBV5-4	CASNEGAGTEAFF	TGTGCCAGCAATGAGGGGGCGGGGACTGAAGCTTTCTTT
TRBJ2-7	TRBD1	once	TRBV18	CASSQGQHHSYEQYF	TGTGCCAGCTCACAGGGACAGCACCACTCCTACGAGCAGTACTTC
TRBJ1-2	NA	NA	TRBV28	CASGLISYGYTF	TGTGCCAGCGGACTGATTTCTTATGGCTACACCTTC
TRBJ2-1	NA	NA	TRBV5-5	CASSERLSSYNEQFF	TGTGCCAGCAGCGAGAGGCTCTCCTCCTACAATGAGCAGTTCTTC
TRBJ2-1	NA	NA	TRBV27	CASSFGGATYNEQFF	TGTGCCAGCAGTTTTGGGGGGGCCACCTACAATGAGCAGTTCTTC
TRBJ1-4	NA	NA	TRBV19	CASSIQGSNEKLFF	TGTGCCAGTAGTATACAGGGATCTAATGAAAAACTGTTTTTT
TRBJ2-3	TRBD1	NA	TRBV24-1	CATSDSGTGRTDTQYF	TGTGCCACCAGTGATTCCGGGACAGGGAGGACAGATACGCAGTATTTT
TRBJ2-5	NA	few	TRBV2	CASSESRNRETQYF	TGTGCCAGCAGTGAATCAAGGAACAGAGAGACCCAGTACTTC
TRBJ2-2	TRBD2	NA	TRBV29-1	CSVRRTSGSNTGELFF	TGCAGCGTCCGTCGTACTAGCGGGTCGAACACCGGGGAGCTGTTTTTT